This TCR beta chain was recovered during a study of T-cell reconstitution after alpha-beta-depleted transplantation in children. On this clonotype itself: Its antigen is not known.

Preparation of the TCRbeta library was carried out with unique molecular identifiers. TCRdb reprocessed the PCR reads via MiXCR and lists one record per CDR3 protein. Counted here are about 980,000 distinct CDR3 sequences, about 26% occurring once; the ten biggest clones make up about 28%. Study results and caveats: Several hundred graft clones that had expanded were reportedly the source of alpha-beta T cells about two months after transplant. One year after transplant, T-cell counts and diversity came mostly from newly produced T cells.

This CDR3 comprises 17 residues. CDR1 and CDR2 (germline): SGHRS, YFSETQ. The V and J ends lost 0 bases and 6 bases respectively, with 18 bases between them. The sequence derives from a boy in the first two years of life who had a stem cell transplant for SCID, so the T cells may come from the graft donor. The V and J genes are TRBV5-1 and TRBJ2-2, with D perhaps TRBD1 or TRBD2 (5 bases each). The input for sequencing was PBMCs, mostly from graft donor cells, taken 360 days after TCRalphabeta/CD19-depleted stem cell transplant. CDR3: CASSLGFGTFRSGELFF. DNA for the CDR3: TGCGCCAGCAGCTTGGGATTTGGGACGTTCAGGTCCGGGGAGCTGTTTTTT.